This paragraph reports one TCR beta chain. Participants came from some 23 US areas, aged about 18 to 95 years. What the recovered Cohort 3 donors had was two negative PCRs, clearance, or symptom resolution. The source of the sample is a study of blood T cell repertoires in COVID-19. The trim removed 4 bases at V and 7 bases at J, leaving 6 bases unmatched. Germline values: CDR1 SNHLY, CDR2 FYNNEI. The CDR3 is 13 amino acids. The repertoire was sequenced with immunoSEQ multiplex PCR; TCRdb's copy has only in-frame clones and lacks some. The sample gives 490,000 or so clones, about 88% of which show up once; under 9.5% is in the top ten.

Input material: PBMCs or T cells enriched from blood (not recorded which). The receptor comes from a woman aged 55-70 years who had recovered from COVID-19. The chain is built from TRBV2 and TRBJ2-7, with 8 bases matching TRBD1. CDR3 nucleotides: TGTGCCAGCAGTGTCGACAGGGGAGGAGAGCAGTACTTC. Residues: CASSVDRGGEQYF.